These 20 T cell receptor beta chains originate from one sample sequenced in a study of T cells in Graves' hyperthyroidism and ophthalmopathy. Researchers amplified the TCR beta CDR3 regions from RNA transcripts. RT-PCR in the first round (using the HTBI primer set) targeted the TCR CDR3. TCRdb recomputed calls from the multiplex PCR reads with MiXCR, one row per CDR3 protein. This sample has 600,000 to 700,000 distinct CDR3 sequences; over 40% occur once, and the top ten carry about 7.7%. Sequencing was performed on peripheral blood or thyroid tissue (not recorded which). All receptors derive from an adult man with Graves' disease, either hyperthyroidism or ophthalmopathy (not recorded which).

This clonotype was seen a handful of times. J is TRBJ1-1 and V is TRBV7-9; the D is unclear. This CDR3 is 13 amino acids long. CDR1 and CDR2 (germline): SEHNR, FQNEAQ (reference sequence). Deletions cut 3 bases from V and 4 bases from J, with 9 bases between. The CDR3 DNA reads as TGTGCCAGCAGCTTGTATCTGGGCACTGAAGCTTTCTTT. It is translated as CASSLYLGTEAFF.

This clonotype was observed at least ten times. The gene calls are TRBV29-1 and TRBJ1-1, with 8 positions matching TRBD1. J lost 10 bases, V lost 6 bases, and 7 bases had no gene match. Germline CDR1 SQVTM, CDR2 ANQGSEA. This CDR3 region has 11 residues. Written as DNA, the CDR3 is TGCAGCGTCCAGGGGGCTGTAGGAGCTTTCTTT. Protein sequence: CSVQGAVGAFF.

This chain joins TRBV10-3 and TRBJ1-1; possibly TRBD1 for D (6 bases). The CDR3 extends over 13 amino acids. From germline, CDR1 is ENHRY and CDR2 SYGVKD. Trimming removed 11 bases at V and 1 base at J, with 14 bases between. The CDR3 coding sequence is TGTGCCTGGGGGCGGCGGGGGAACACTGAAGCTTTCTTT. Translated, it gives CAWGRRGNTEAFF.

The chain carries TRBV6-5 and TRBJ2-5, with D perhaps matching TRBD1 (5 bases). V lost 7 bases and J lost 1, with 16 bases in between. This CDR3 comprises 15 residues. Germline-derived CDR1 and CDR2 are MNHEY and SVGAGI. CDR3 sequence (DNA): TGTGCCAGCAACTCAGGGTTCAGGGCCCAAGAGACCCAGTACTTC. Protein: CASNSGFRAQETQYF.

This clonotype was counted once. CDR3 sequence reads: CSVSVLAAGGEYEQYF. The CDR3 coding sequence is TGCAGCGTTTCCGTACTAGCGGCAGGGGGCGAGTACGAGCAGTACTTC. V usage is TRBV29-1 and J usage is TRBJ2-7; either TRBD1 or TRBD2 may supply D (8 bases each). This CDR3 region has 16 residues. Deletions cut 5 bases from V and 4 bases from J, with 24 bases between. Germline-derived CDR1 and CDR2 are SQVTM and ANQGSEA.

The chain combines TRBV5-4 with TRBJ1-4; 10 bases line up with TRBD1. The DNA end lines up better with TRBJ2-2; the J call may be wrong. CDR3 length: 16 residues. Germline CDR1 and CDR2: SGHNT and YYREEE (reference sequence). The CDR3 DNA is TGTGCCAGCAGCCACACTGACAGGGGGCGGGGCGGGGAGCTGTTTTTT. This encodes CASSHTDRGRGGELFF.

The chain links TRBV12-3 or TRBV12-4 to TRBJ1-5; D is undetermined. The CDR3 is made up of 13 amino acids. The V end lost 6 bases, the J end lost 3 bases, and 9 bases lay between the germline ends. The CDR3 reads CASSLISNQPQHF. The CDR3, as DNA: TGTGCCAGCAGCCTCATATCCAATCAGCCCCAGCATTTT.

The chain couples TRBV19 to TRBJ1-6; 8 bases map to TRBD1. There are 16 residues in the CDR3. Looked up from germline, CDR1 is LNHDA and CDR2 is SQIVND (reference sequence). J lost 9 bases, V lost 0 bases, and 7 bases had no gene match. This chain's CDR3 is CASSIDLQGVASPLHF. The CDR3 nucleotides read TGTGCCAGTAGTATAGATCTACAGGGGGTTGCTTCACCCCTCCACTTT.

The CDR3, as DNA: TGCAGTGCTAATCCGGGGACAGACTCATACGAGCAGTACTTC. It encodes CSANPGTDSYEQYF. V is TRBV20-1 and J is TRBJ2-7, with 7 bases aligning to TRBD1. The CDR3 has 14 residues. The V and J ends lost 4 bases and 4 bases, in that order; junction bases with no gene match: 10. Germline CDR1 is DFQATT and CDR2 is SNEGSKA (reference sequence).

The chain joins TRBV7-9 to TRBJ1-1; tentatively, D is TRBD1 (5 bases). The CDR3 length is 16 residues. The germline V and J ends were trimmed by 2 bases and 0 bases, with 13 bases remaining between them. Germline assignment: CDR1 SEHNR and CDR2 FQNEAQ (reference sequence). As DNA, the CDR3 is TGTGCCAGCAGCTTACCGCTTCGGGGGATGAACACTGAAGCTTTCTTT. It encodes CASSLPLRGMNTEAFF.

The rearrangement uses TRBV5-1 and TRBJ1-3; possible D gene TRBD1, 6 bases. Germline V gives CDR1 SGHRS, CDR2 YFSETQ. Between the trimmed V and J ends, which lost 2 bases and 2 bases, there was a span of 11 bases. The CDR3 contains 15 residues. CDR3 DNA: TGCGCCAGCAGCTTAACGGGGGGCGCTGGAAACACCATATATTTT. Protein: CASSLTGGAGNTIYF.

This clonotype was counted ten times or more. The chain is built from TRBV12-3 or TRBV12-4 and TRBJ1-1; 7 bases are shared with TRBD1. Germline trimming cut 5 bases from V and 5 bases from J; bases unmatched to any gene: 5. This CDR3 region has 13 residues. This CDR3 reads CASSQQGRTEAFF. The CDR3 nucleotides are TGTGCCAGCAGTCAACAGGGGAGGACTGAAGCTTTCTTT.

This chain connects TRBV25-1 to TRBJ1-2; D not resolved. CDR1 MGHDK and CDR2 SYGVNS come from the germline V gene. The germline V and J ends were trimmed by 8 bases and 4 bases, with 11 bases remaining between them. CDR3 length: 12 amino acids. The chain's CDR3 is CASVASSYGYTF. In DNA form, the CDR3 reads TGTGCCAGCGTAGCCAGCTCCTATGGCTACACCTTC.

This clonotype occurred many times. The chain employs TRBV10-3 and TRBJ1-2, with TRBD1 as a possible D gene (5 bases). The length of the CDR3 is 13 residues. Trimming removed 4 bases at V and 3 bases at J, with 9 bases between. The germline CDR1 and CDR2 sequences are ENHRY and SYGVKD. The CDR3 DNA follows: TGTGCCATCAGTGTGGACAACTACTATGGCTACACCTTC. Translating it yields CAISVDNYYGYTF.

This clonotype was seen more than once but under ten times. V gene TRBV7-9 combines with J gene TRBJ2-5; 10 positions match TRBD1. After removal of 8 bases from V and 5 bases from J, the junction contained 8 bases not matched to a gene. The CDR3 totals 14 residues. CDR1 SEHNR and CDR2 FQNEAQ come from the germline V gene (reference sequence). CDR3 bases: TGTGCCAGCGTCGGGACAGGGGCCGTGGAGACCCAGTACTTC. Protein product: CASVGTGAVETQYF.

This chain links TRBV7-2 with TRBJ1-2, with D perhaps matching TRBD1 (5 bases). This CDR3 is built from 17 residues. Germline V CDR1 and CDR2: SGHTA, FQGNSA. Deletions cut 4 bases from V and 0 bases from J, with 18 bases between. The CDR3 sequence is CASSYEWAGATNYGYTF. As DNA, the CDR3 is TGTGCCAGCAGCTATGAATGGGCTGGGGCGACTAACTATGGCTACACCTTC.

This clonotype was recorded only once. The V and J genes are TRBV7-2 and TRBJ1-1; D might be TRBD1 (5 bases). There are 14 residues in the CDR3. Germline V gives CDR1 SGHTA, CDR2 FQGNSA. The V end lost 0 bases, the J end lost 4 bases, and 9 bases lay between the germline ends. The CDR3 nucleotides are TGTGCCAGCAGCTTAGCGTGCGGGGGCACTGAAGCTTTCTTT. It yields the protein CASSLACGGTEAFF.

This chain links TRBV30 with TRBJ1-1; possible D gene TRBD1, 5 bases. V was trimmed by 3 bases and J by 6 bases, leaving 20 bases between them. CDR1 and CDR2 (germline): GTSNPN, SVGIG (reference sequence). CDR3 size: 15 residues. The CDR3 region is CAWRTGRGMGPEAFF. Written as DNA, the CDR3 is TGTGCCTGGAGGACCGGGAGGGGAATGGGGCCTGAAGCTTTCTTT. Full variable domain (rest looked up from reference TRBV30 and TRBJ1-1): SQTIHQWPATLVQPVGSPLSLECTVEGTSNPNLYWYRQAAGRGLQLLFYSVGIGQISSEVPQNLSASRPQDRQFILSSKKLLLSDSGFYLCAWRTGRGMGPEAFFGQGTRLTVV.

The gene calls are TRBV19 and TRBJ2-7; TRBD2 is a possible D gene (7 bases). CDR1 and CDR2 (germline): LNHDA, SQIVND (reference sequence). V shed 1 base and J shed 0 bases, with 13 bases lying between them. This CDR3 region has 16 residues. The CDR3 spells CASSIAGGDYSYEQYF. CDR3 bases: TGTGCCAGTAGTATAGCGGGGGGCGACTACTCCTACGAGCAGTACTTC.

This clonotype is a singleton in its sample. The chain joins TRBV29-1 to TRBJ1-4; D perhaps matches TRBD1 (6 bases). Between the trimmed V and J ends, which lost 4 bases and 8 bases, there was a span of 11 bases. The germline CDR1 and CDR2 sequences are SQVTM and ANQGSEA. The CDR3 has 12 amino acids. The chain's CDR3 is CSVGWGGEKLFF. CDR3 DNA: TGCAGCGTTGGGTGGGGGGGCGAAAAACTGTTTTTT.